One sample yielded the 13 T cell receptor beta chains listed below, sequenced in a study of blood T cell repertoires in COVID-19. Assay used: immunoSEQ multiplex PCR; TCRdb lists only in-frame clones, some missing. The sample lists around 35,000 clones, about 85% occurring once. Sequenced: peripheral blood. All receptors come from a human donor in a cohort sampled during active COVID-19.

This clone was counted once. The chain has TRBV19 and TRBJ1-1, with a tentative D call TRBD1 (5 bases). The CDR3 runs to 13 residues. V lost 5 bases and J lost 9, with 16 bases in between. Germline-derived CDR1 and CDR2 are LNHDA and SQIVND (reference sequence). For the CDR3, the DNA is TGTGCCAGTAGTGCCCATAACGCAGGGCAAGCTTTCTTT. Protein sequence: CASSAHNAGQAFF.

The chain combines TRBV27 with TRBJ2-3; 12 nucleotides agree with TRBD1. The CDR3 spans 14 residues. Looked up from germline, CDR1 is MNHEY and CDR2 is SMNVEV (reference sequence). V gave up 8 bases and J gave up 4 bases; unmatched junction bases: 4. This CDR3 is CASGDRGPADTQYF. The CDR3 coding sequence is TGTGCCAGCGGGGACAGGGGGCCGGCAGATACGCAGTATTTT.

This chain uses TRBV7-2 with TRBJ2-6; tentative D call: TRBD1 (6 bases). Trimming left V 5 bases short and J 4 bases short, with 15 bases between. The CDR3 extends over 16 amino acids. Per the germline V gene, CDR1 is SGHTA and CDR2 is FQGNSA. The CDR3 loop is CASSPVTGFGANVLTF. CDR3 coding DNA: TGTGCCAGCAGCCCAGTCACAGGGTTCGGGGCCAACGTCCTGACTTTC.

V is TRBV6-5 and J is TRBJ2-3, with 10 bases identical to TRBD2. This CDR3 region has 16 residues. The ends lost 2 bases at V and 5 bases at J; junction bases unmatched: 7. Germline V gives CDR1 MNHEY, CDR2 SVGAGI. CDR3 sequence reads: CASSYRARLAGDTQYF. CDR3 DNA: TGTGCCAGCAGTTACCGGGCGCGACTAGCGGGAGATACGCAGTATTTT.

The J gene is TRBJ2-2, the V gene TRBV30; TRBD1 might be the D (5 bases). This CDR3 contains 11 residues. Germline V gives CDR1 GTSNPN, CDR2 SVGIG (reference sequence). Trimming took 2 bases from V and 7 from J, leaving 5 bases between them. CDR3 coding DNA: TGTGCCTGGAGTAGGGGCGGGGAGCTGTTTTTT. Its protein product is CAWSRGGELFF.

A single count supports this clone. CDR3 amino acids: CASSFGTITDTQYF. The DNA of the CDR3 is TGTGCCAGCAGCTTCGGGACTATCACAGATACGCAGTATTTT. This chain connects TRBV7-9 to TRBJ2-3, with 7 bases lining up with TRBD2. Losses at the gene ends were 3 bases for V and 2 bases for J; bases not matched to a gene: 2. The CDR3 has 14 residues. Germline-derived CDR1 and CDR2 are SEHNR and FQNEAQ (reference sequence).

The chain employs TRBV7-3 and TRBJ2-6; 11 nucleotides match TRBD1. Per the germline V gene, CDR1 is SGHTA and CDR2 is FQGTGA. J gave up 0 bases and V 4 bases, and 11 bases lay outside the gene matches. This CDR3 is built from 20 residues. The CDR3 nucleotides are TGTGCCAGCAGCTCGAGGCCTACCGGGACAGGGGGCTCTGGGGCCAACGTCCTGACTTTC. Translating gives CASSSRPTGTGGSGANVLTF.

The V gene is TRBV6-5, the J gene TRBJ2-5; no reliable D call. The CDR3 is made up of 13 amino acids. The V end was cut by 6 bases, the J end by 3 bases, with 11 bases between. Germline V gene sequence: CDR1 MNHEY, CDR2 SVGAGI. The CDR3 region has the DNA TGTGCCAGCAGACAGACCGCTGAAGAGACCCAGTACTTC. Amino acid sequence: CASRQTAEETQYF.

The chain couples TRBV9 to TRBJ1-6, with a weak D call TRBD1 (5 bases). CDR3 length: 11 amino acids. V lost 2 bases, J lost 19 bases, and 13 bases lay in between. Per the germline V gene, CDR1 is SGDLS and CDR2 is YYNGEE. CDR3 in amino acids: CASSVRGGEHF. DNA of the CDR3: TGTGCCAGCAGCGTTCGGGGCGGGGAACACTTT.

The rearrangement joins TRBV13 to TRBJ1-1, with 11 bases fitting TRBD1. V lost 1 base, J lost 2 bases, and 6 bases stayed unmatched. From germline, CDR1 is PRHDT and CDR2 FYEKMQ (reference sequence). This CDR3 has 17 residues. The DNA for the CDR3 is TGTGCCAGCAGCTTAGCGGGGCGGACAGGGGGCAACACTGAAGCTTTCTTT. Translating it yields CASSLAGRTGGNTEAFF.

The table lists this clone with a count of one. The chain employs TRBV30 and TRBJ1-5; 11 bases agree with TRBD1. With V trimmed by 3 bases and J by 6 bases, 4 bases remained unmatched. CDR1 is GTSNPN and CDR2 is SVGIG in the germline V gene (reference sequence). This CDR3 spans 14 amino acids. The CDR3 DNA sequence: TGTGCCTGGAGCTCCGGGACAGGGGGTCAGCCCCAGCATTTT. Amino acid sequence: CAWSSGTGGQPQHF.

The genes are TRBV6-5 and TRBJ2-1; TRBD2 aligns across 9 bases. The CDR3 totals 15 residues. The V and J ends lost 6 bases and 6 bases, in that order; junction bases with no gene match: 9. The germline V gene encodes CDR1 MNHEY and CDR2 SVGAGI. CDR3 protein: CASSQGLAGFNEQFF. The CDR3 DNA reads as TGTGCCAGCAGCCAAGGGCTAGCGGGGTTCAATGAGCAGTTCTTC.

The chain couples TRBV11-2 to TRBJ2-7; TRBD1 might be the D (6 bases). Trimming left V 0 bases short and J 0 bases short, with 6 bases between. This CDR3 is built from 14 residues. Germline values: CDR1 SGHAT, CDR2 FQNNGV. CDR3 DNA: TGTGCCAGCAGCTTAGAGGGACACTCCTACGAGCAGTACTTC. This sequence encodes CASSLEGHSYEQYF.